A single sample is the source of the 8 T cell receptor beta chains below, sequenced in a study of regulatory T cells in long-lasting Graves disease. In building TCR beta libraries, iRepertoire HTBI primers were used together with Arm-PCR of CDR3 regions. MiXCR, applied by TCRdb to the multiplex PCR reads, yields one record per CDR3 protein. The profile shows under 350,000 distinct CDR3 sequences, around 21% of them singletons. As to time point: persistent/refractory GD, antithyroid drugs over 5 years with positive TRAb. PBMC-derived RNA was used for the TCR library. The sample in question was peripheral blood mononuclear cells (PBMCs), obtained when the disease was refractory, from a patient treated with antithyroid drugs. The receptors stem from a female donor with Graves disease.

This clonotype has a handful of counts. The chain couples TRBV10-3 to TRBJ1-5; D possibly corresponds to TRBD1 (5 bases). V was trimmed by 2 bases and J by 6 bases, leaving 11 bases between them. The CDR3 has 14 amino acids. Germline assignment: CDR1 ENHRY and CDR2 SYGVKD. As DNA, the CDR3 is TGTGCCATCAGTGAGGGAGGGGCTGGTCAGCCCCAGCATTTT. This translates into CAISEGGAGQPQHF.

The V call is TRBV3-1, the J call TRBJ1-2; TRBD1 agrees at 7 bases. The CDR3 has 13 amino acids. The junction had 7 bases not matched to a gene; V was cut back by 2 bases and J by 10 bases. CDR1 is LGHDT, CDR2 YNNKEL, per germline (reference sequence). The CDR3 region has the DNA TGTGCCAGCAGCCAATGGGAGGGGGCTGACTACACCTTC. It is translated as CASSQWEGADYTF.

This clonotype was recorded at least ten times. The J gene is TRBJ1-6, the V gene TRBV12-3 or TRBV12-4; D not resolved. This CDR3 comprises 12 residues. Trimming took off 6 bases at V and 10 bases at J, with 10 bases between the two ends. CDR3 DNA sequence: TGTGCCAGCAGCTTATCATCCTCACCCCTCCACTTT. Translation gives CASSLSSSPLHF.

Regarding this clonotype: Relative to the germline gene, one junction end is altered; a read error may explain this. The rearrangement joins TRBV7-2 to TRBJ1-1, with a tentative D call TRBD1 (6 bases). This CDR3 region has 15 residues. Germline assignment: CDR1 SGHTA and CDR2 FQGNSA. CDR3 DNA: TGTGCCAGCAGCTTAGAAAGGGGGGCGAACACTGGAGCTTTCTTT. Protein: CASSLERGANTGAFF. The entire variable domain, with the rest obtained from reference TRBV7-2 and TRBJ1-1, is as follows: GAGVSQSPSNKVTEKGKDVELRCDPISGHTALYWYRQSLGQGLEFLIYFQGNSAPDKSGLPSDRFSAERTGGSVSTLTIQRTQQEDSAVYLCASSLERGANTGAFFGQGTRLTVV.

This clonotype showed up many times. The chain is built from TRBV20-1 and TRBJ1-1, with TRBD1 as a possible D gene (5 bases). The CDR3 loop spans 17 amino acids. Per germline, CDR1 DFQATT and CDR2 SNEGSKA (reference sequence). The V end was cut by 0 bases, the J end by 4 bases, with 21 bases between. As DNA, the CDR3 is TGCAGTGCTAGAGATCTCAGGGCAGGGAGGTTTGGCACTGAAGCTTTCTTT. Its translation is CSARDLRAGRFGTEAFF.

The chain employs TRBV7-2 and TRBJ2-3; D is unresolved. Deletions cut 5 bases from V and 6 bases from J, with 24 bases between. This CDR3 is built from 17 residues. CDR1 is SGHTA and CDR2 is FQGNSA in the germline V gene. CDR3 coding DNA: TGTGCCAGCAGCCAAGATTGGCTACGGAATAGTGTGGATACGCAGTATTTT. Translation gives CASSQDWLRNSVDTQYF.

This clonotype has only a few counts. The CDR3 sequence: CSALNREGNQPQHF. The DNA of the CDR3 is TGCAGTGCTTTAAACAGGGAAGGCAATCAGCCCCAGCATTTT. V and J are TRBV20-1 and TRBJ1-5, with D tentatively TRBD1 (6 bases). From germline, CDR1 is DFQATT and CDR2 SNEGSKA (reference sequence). The CDR3 length is 14 residues. The ends were cut back, 5 bases at V and 2 bases at J, with 13 bases in the middle.

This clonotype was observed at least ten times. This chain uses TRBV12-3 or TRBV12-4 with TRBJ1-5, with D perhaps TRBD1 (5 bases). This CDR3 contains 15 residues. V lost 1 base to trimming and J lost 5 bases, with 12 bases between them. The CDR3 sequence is CASSLGGAGDQPQHF. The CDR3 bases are TGTGCCAGCAGTTTAGGAGGGGCGGGGGATCAGCCCCAGCATTTT.